A selection of T cell receptor beta chains follows, all from one sample in a study of blood T cell repertoires in COVID-19. TCRdb keeps only in-frame clones here, not all; method: immunoSEQ multiplex PCR. The profile shows 110,000 to 150,000 clones, approximately 78% of them singletons. What was sequenced was peripheral blood. The receptor source for this set is a woman of 80 years or more with acute or convalescent COVID-19. CDR3s include the opening cysteine and the closing phenylalanine or tryptophan. The D gene is left open where the match is weak. Size is omitted from some rows. Given values are once, few, many or a class for expanded clones.

v_call	clone_size	j_call	cdr3_length	d_call	cdr3_nt	cdr3_aa
TRBV5-1	NA	TRBJ1-2	15	TRBD1	TGCGCCAGCAGCTTGGGGTATGACAGGGTATTTGGCTACACCTTC	CASSLGYDRVFGYTF
TRBV3-1/TRBV3-2	NA	TRBJ2-1	16	TRBD2	TGTGCCAGCAGCCAGGAGGGACTAGCGGTTTACAATGAGCAGTTCTTC	CASSQEGLAVYNEQFF
TRBV30	few	TRBJ2-7	13	NA	TGTGCCTCGAGAAGGGGCGACTCCTACGAGCAGTACTTC	CASRRGDSYEQYF
TRBV20-1	NA	TRBJ2-7	11	NA	TGCAGTGCTCCAGGGGTGCACGAGCAGTACTTC	CSAPGVHEQYF
TRBV7-9	NA	TRBJ2-7	16	NA	TGTGCCAGCAGCCCACCCCCCGGACAGAAATCCTACGAGCAGTACTTC	CASSPPPGQKSYEQYF
TRBV27	NA	TRBJ1-4	12	NA	TGTGCCAGCAGTTTCCTGGGGGGAAAACTGTTTTTT	CASSFLGGKLFF
TRBV5-8	NA	TRBJ2-3	16	NA	TGTGCCAGCAGCTTGGGTATAGGCAGGGGCACAGATACGCAGTATTTT	CASSLGIGRGTDTQYF
TRBV19	NA	TRBJ2-4	15	TRBD1	TGTGCCAGTAGCCAACAAACAGGGGGATACGGCATTCAGTACTTC	CASSQQTGGYGIQYF
TRBV7-9	NA	TRBJ1-2	14	TRBD1	TGTGCCAGCACCCTTCGACAGGGCTACTATGGCTACACCTTC	CASTLRQGYYGYTF
TRBV7-9	few	TRBJ1-2	14	NA	TGTGCCAGCAGCTTGGAACGGGAGGCCTATGGCTACACCTTC	CASSLEREAYGYTF
TRBV18	NA	TRBJ1-1	15	NA	TGTGCCAGCTCACCAAACACAGGAGAGAACACTGAAGCTTTCTTT	CASSPNTGENTEAFF
TRBV18	NA	TRBJ1-1	16	NA	TGTGCCAGCTCACCACGTATCTGGGACACGGGGACTGAAGCTTTCTTT	CASSPRIWDTGTEAFF
TRBV20-1	few	TRBJ2-1	14	TRBD2	TGCAGTGCTAGTATGGCGGGAGGGCCGCATGAGCAGTTCTTC	CSASMAGGPHEQFF
TRBV7-9	NA	TRBJ2-7	13	TRBD1	TGTGCCAGCAGCCCACCCCTCGACAGGGAACAGTACTTC	CASSPPLDREQYF
TRBV30	NA	TRBJ2-1	15	NA	TGTGCCTGGAGTGTAAGGTCGCAGGTCTACAATGAGCAGTTCTTC	CAWSVRSQVYNEQFF
TRBV5-1	NA	TRBJ2-5	14	NA	TGCGCCAGCAGCTTGGGGAGTGGCCAAGAGACCCAGTACTTC	CASSLGSGQETQYF
TRBV27	NA	TRBJ2-5	16	TRBD1	TGTGCCAGCAGTTCAAAACAGGGGAAAGGGAGAGAGACCCAGTACTTC	CASSSKQGKGRETQYF
TRBV2	NA	TRBJ1-1	14	NA	TGTGCCAGGAGCACGGCGGTGGCGAACACTGAAGCTTTCTTT	CARSTAVANTEAFF
TRBV30	NA	TRBJ2-7	12	TRBD2	TGTGCCTGGAGTGGCAGCGGGAGCGAGCAGTACTTC	CAWSGSGSEQYF
TRBV28	NA	TRBJ2-7	14	NA	TGTGCCAGCAGTTTATTTTACAGACCCTACGAGCAGTACTTC	CASSLFYRPYEQYF
TRBV12-3/TRBV12-4	NA	TRBJ2-1	13	TRBD2	TGTGCCAGCAGTTTAACTAGCGCGGTTGAGCAGTTCTTC	CASSLTSAVEQFF
TRBV27	once	TRBJ1-2	12	NA	TGTGCCAGCAGTTTAAACGGCTATGGCTACACCTTC	CASSLNGYGYTF
TRBV2	NA	TRBJ1-5	15	TRBD1	TGTGCCAGCAGTGAAGCTCAGGGGGTCTATCAGCCCCAGCATTTT	CASSEAQGVYQPQHF
TRBV29-1	NA	TRBJ2-7	13	NA	TGCAGCGTTGAAGCCCCCAACTACGAGGGGCAGTACTTC	CSVEAPNYEGQYF
TRBV5-1	NA	TRBJ2-1	16	TRBD2	TGCGCCAGCAGCCCCCTGGCGGGAGGGGCCTACAATGAGCAGTTCTTC	CASSPLAGGAYNEQFF
TRBV19	NA	TRBJ1-5	15	NA	TGTGCCAGTAGTGGGGGACAAAATAGCAATCAGCCCCAGCATTTT	CASSGGQNSNQPQHF
TRBV21-1	NA	TRBJ2-7	18	NA	TGTGCCAGCAGCAAACACAACGTTAAGACTAGGGGCATGGACGAGCAGTACTTC	CASSKHNVKTRGMDEQYF
TRBV5-1	NA	TRBJ1-2	13	NA	TGCGCCAGCAGCTTGGGCGGGAGCTATGGCTACACCTTC	CASSLGGSYGYTF
TRBV7-9	NA	TRBJ1-1	15	NA	TGTGCCAGCAGCCTTTGGATAACAGATAGGACTGAAGCTTTCTTT	CASSLWITDRTEAFF
TRBV7-9	NA	TRBJ1-4	15	NA	TGTGCCAGCAGCTTCGGGTCCGGGGGAGATGAAAAACTGTTTTTT	CASSFGSGGDEKLFF
TRBV11-2	NA	TRBJ1-1	13	TRBD1	TGTGCCAGCAGCTTCGACAGGGGGCAGGAAGCTTTCTTT	CASSFDRGQEAFF
TRBV5-4	NA	TRBJ2-4	15	NA	TGTGCCAGCAGCTCGGTGGGGGGGCGTAAAAACATTCAGTACTTC	CASSSVGGRKNIQYF
TRBV19	NA	TRBJ1-1	15	NA	TGTGCCAGTAGTACCCTCTTCGACAGTAACACTGAAGCTTTCTTT	CASSTLFDSNTEAFF
TRBV11-2	NA	TRBJ1-3	16	NA	TGTGCCAGCAGCTTTCCGATCGGCAGGGGTGGAAACACCATATATTTT	CASSFPIGRGGNTIYF
TRBV27	NA	TRBJ2-4	15	NA	TGTGCCAGCAGGGAGGTCGGGATAGCCAAAAACATTCAGTACTTC	CASREVGIAKNIQYF
TRBV5-1	NA	TRBJ1-1	13	NA	TGCGCCAGCAGCTTGTCTATGCAGGGTGAAGCTTTCTTT	CASSLSMQGEAFF